This T cell receptor beta chain was recovered during a study of early T cells in non-severe SARS-CoV-2 infection. Across the whole study: Unsorted whole blood bulk RNA was sequenced, with unpaired chains. Findings and limits, study-wide: There was a bias toward anti-spike CD8 responses in VDJdb matching, which missed private and CD4 specificities.

This clonotype was found many times. What it binds is unknown. Unique molecular identifiers were affixed to single, distinct cDNA molecules. TCRdb re-called the 5' RACE reads with MiXCR, one entry per CDR3 protein. The sample holds roughly 67,000 distinct CDR3 sequences; roughly a tenth are singletons and the top ten take roughly 6%. The V end lost 1 base, the J end lost 5 bases, and 12 bases lay between the germline ends. The germline V gene has CDR1 SGHTA and CDR2 FQGNSA. CDR3 length: 14 amino acids. The V call is TRBV7-2, the J call TRBJ2-7; maybe TRBD2 (6 bases). The clonotype comes from an adult who was a healthcare worker with PCR-confirmed SARS-CoV-2 infection or an uninfected control (not recorded which). Sample: whole blood. In DNA form, the CDR3 reads TGTGCCAGCAGCTTAGAAGGAGGGCCGGACGAGCAGTACTTC. Translating it yields CASSLEGGPDEQYF. Filled out from reference TRBV7-2 and TRBJ2-7, the complete variable domain reads GAGVSQSPSNKVTEKGKDVELRCDPISGHTALYWYRQSLGQGLEFLIYFQGNSAPDKSGLPSDRFSAERTGGSVSTLTIQRTQQEDSAVYLCASSLEGGPDEQYFGPGTRLTVT.